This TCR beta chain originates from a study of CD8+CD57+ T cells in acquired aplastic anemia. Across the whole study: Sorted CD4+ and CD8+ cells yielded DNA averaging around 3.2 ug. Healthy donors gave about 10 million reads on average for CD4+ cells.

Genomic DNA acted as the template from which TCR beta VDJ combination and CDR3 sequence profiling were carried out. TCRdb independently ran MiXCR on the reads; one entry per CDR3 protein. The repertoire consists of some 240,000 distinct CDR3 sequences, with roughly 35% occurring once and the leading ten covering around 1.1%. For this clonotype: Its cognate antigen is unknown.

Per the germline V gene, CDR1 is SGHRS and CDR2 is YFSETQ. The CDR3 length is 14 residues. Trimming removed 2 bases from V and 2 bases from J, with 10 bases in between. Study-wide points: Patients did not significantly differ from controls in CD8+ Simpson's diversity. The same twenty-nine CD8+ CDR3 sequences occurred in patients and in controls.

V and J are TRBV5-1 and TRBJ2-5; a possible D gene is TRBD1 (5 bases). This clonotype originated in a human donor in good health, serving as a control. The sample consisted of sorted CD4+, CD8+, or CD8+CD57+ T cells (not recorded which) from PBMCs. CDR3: CASSFQGRQETQYF. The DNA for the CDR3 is TGCGCCAGCAGCTTCCAGGGCCGGCAAGAGACCCAGTACTTC.